This is a list of T cell receptor beta chains from one sample in a study of blood T cell repertoires in COVID-19. Data came from immunoSEQ multiplex PCR; TCRdb stores just in-frame clones and leaves some out. The table has 100,000 to 150,000 clones, 80% seen once. Source material: peripheral blood. Receptors were obtained from a human donor in a cohort sampled during active COVID-19. The CDR3 runs from the conserved cysteine through the conserved F or W. The D gene is left open where the match is weak. Only some rows state a clone size, as once, few, many or a class for expanded clones.

TRBV5-1	.	TRBD1	TRBJ1-2	TGCGCCAGCAGCGGACAGGGCGGGGCTAACTATGGCTACACCTTC	CASSGQGGANYGYTF
TRBV19	.	.	TRBJ1-2	TGTGCCAGTAGTATAGATCTTGGCAGGGGTGATGGCTACACCTTC	CASSIDLGRGDGYTF
TRBV12-3/TRBV12-4	few	.	TRBJ1-2	TGTGCCAGCAGTCCCGGACAGAACTATGGCTACACCTTC	CASSPGQNYGYTF
TRBV19	.	TRBD1	TRBJ1-1	TGTGCCAGTAGTAAGGACGGACAGGGCGCTGAAGCTTTCTTT	CASSKDGQGAEAFF
TRBV5-1	once	.	TRBJ2-1	TGCGCCAGCTACGTAGGAGCTTCCTACAATGAGCAGTTCTTC	CASYVGASYNEQFF
TRBV29-1	.	TRBD2	TRBJ2-1	TGCAGCGTTGGTCGGGGGGGCTCCTACAATGAGCAGTTCTTC	CSVGRGGSYNEQFF
TRBV12-5	.	.	TRBJ2-1	TGTGCTAGTGGAAATATCCCCAGCGGCCCGTACAATGAGCAGTTCTTC	CASGNIPSGPYNEQFF
TRBV6-6	.	TRBD2	TRBJ2-7	TGTGCCAGCAGTTACCCAACTAGCGGGAGTTACGAGCAGTACTTC	CASSYPTSGSYEQYF
TRBV5-1	.	TRBD2	TRBJ2-1	TGCGCCAGCAGCAGAGCGGGGGCAAGGGACAATGAGCAGTTCTTC	CASSRAGARDNEQFF
TRBV4-2	once	TRBD2	TRBJ2-1	TGTGCCAGCAGCCAAGAATCTAGCGGGAGCGCTCTCAACAATGAGCAGTTCTTC	CASSQESSGSALNNEQFF
TRBV5-1	once	.	TRBJ1-2	TGCGCCAGCAGCTTGGGGGGCGGGGAGAATCGCTACACCTTC	CASSLGGGENRYTF
TRBV2	.	.	TRBJ1-5	TGTGCCAGCAGTGAGACACTTAGCAATCAGCCCCAGCATTTT	CASSETLSNQPQHF
TRBV7-9	.	.	TRBJ1-2	TGTGCCAGCAGCTCCCCACCGGGGGGTCGCAGGGGTGAAAACTATGGCTACACCTTC	CASSSPPGGRRGENYGYTF
TRBV7-2	.	TRBD1	TRBJ1-1	TGTGCCAGCAGCCAAAGACAGGGGGCAACTGAAGCTTTCTTT	CASSQRQGATEAFF
TRBV6-2/TRBV6-3	.	.	TRBJ1-1	TGTGCCAGCAGTTCCCCCTACACTGAAGCTTTCTTT	CASSSPYTEAFF
TRBV30	.	.	TRBJ1-1	TGTGCCTGGAGTCCCGGGGGGGGTAGGGCTGAAGCTTTCTTT	CAWSPGGGRAEAFF
TRBV27	.	.	TRBJ2-3	TGTGCCAGCAGTTTGGTACAGGCCACAGATACGCAGTATTTT	CASSLVQATDTQYF
TRBV6-1	.	.	TRBJ1-1	TGTGCCAGCAGTGAAGCAGGGGTCCCCTTGACTGAAGCTTTCTTT	CASSEAGVPLTEAFF
TRBV7-9	.	TRBD1	TRBJ1-2	TGTGCCAGCAGCTTATCATCCGCTACAGGGGTTAGTGGCTACACCTTC	CASSLSSATGVSGYTF
TRBV5-1	.	TRBD1	TRBJ1-2	TGCGCCAGCAGCTTGGAGGACAGGGTGGCTAACTATGGCTACACCTTC	CASSLEDRVANYGYTF
TRBV14	.	.	TRBJ1-6	TGTGCCAGCAGCCAATTGTGGGGGGTTGATTCACCCCTCCACTTT	CASSQLWGVDSPLHF
TRBV7-2	.	.	TRBJ2-5	TGTGCCAGCAGTCAGGAGCGGCGTCGAAGGGAGACCCAGTACTTC	CASSQERRRRETQYF
TRBV14	.	TRBD2	TRBJ2-5	TGTGCCAGCAGTCAGACTAGCCGGGAGACCCAGTACTTC	CASSQTSRETQYF
TRBV4-3	.	.	TRBJ2-5	TGCGCCAGCAGCCAATTCCAGGGAACGTCAGAGACCCAGTACTTC	CASSQFQGTSETQYF
TRBV28	.	TRBD1	TRBJ1-6	TGTGCCAGCGGAGGACAGGGGATCAGTCGCTATTCACCCCTCCACTTT	CASGGQGISRYSPLHF
TRBV6-2/TRBV6-3	.	.	TRBJ1-2	TGTGCCAGCAGTTTTGCCGCGGGTGGCTACACCTTC	CASSFAAGGYTF
TRBV6-5	.	TRBD1	TRBJ1-2	TGTGCCAGCAGTTACTCACAGGGGGCAAACTATGGCTACACCTTC	CASSYSQGANYGYTF
TRBV28	.	.	TRBJ1-1	TGTGCCAGCACCCCAGGGGTTAACAGGCGTCTGAACACTGAAGCTTTCTTT	CASTPGVNRRLNTEAFF
TRBV29-1	.	TRBD1	TRBJ1-1	TGCAGCGTAACAACAGGGACAGTGAACACTGAAGCTTTCTTT	CSVTTGTVNTEAFF
TRBV11-3	.	TRBD2	TRBJ2-2	TGTGCCAGCAGCTTAGCCGGACTAGCGGGAGTCGCGAACACCGGGGAGCTGTTTTTT	CASSLAGLAGVANTGELFF
TRBV12-3/TRBV12-4	.	TRBD1	TRBJ2-5	TGTGCCAGCAGTCCCGCAGGGGGAGAGACCCAGTACTTC	CASSPAGGETQYF
TRBV5-4	few	.	TRBJ2-1	TGTGCCAGCAGCTTGGCGGGGAGAGGTAATGAGCAGTTCTTC	CASSLAGRGNEQFF
TRBV19	.	.	TRBJ1-2	TGTGCCAGTAGAAGGGGGACGGAAGTCTATGGCTACACCTTC	CASRRGTEVYGYTF
TRBV11-2	.	TRBD1	TRBJ1-2	TGTGCCAGCAGCCCAACCCGGACAGGGAATGGTGGCTACACCTTC	CASSPTRTGNGGYTF
TRBV27	.	.	TRBJ1-2	TGTGCCAGCAGTTCCCTCCAGACTAACTATGGCTACACCTTC	CASSSLQTNYGYTF
TRBV19	.	TRBD1	TRBJ1-5	TGTGCCAGTATTGACAGGGCCCATAGCAATCAGCCCCAGCATTTT	CASIDRAHSNQPQHF
TRBV6-2/TRBV6-3	.	.	TRBJ1-1	TGTGCCAGCAGTTACTCGTGGCGGGGGCGCATAAACACTGAAGCTTTCTTT	CASSYSWRGRINTEAFF